What follows are 10 T cell receptor beta chains derived from one specimen sequenced in a study of blood T cells in healthy people across ages. Sample-barcoded 5' priming and a J-beta primer mix drove a second PCR of 7 to 11 cycles. TCRdb itself ran the 5' RACE reads through MiXCR, one entry per CDR3 protein. The repertoire includes some 1 million distinct CDR3 sequences, roughly 45% of them detected once, and approximately 19% sits in the top ten. Sequencing was done on a sample of blood. The receptors originated from a woman aged 60-75 years in good health.

About this clonotype: An end of the junction does not agree with germline; a read error may underlie this. This chain uses TRBV20-1 with TRBJ1-1; 10 bases align to TRBD1. Per germline, CDR1 DFQATT and CDR2 SNEGSKA (reference sequence). The CDR3 sequence is 16 residues long. The CDR3 sequence is CSAPLAPGQGNAEAFF. As DNA, the CDR3 is TGCAGTGCCCCCTTGGCCCCGGGACAGGGGAACGCTGAAGCTTTCTTT.

This clonotype was recorded a few times. V gene TRBV20-1 combines with J gene TRBJ2-1; 12 nucleotides align to TRBD2. CDR1 and CDR2 (germline): DFQATT, SNEGSKA (reference sequence). The CDR3 runs to 15 residues. Here the CDR3 DNA reads TGCGCCGGGACTAGCGGGTCCCTCTCCTACAATGAGCAGTTCTTC. This gives the protein CAGTSGSLSYNEQFF.

This clonotype has just a few counts. The chain employs TRBV6-1 and TRBJ2-3; TRBD2 matches at 7 bases. The CDR3 sequence is 15 residues long. Looked up from germline, CDR1 is MNHNS and CDR2 is SASEGT. V lost 6 bases, J lost 6 bases, and 12 bases stayed unmatched. The CDR3 DNA sequence: TGTGCCAGCAGACCCAGCGGGGTAGGTCCGGATACGCAGTATTTT. Translating it yields CASRPSGVGPDTQYF.

The rearrangement links TRBV5-1 to TRBJ2-5; 7 bases fit TRBD2. After removal of 6 bases from V and 11 bases from J, the junction contained 7 bases not matched to a gene. The CDR3 runs 11 residues. The germline CDR1 and CDR2 sequences are SGHRS and YFSETQ. The CDR3 DNA sequence: TGCGCCAGCACTGGGGAGGGTGAGCAGTACTTC. Encoded protein: CASTGEGEQYF.

The chain links TRBV5-6 to TRBJ2-7, with D perhaps TRBD2 (6 bases). Looked up from germline, CDR1 is SGHDT and CDR2 is YYEEEE. This CDR3 is 14 amino acids long. Trimming removed 0 bases from V and 2 bases from J, with 9 bases in between. CDR3 region: CASSLAREAYEQYF. The DNA for the CDR3 is TGTGCCAGCAGCTTGGCTAGGGAGGCCTACGAGCAGTACTTC.

The chain has TRBV9 and TRBJ2-5; TRBD1 is a possible D gene (6 bases). This CDR3 is 15 amino acids long. Trimming removed 0 bases from V and 5 bases from J, with 14 bases in between. Per germline, CDR1 SGDLS and CDR2 YYNGEE. CDR3 coding DNA: TGTGCCAGCAGCGTAGGACAGGCCTTGCGGGAGACCCAGTACTTC. The encoded protein is CASSVGQALRETQYF.

The CDR3 reads CASRETGGASYGYTF. The DNA of the CDR3 is TGTGCCAGCAGAGAAACAGGGGGCGCAAGCTATGGCTACACCTTC. The chain carries TRBV12-3 or TRBV12-4 and TRBJ1-2; TRBD1 matches at 9 bases. V lost 6 bases, J lost 4 bases, and 9 bases stayed unmatched. The CDR3 loop spans 15 amino acids.

The gene calls are TRBV5-1 and TRBJ2-5; 7 positions match TRBD2. Trimming cost V 7 bases and J 1 base; bases outside gene matches: 10. Germline lookup yields CDR1 SGHRS and CDR2 YFSETQ. The CDR3 runs 15 residues. The CDR3 sequence is CASRREGASQETQYF. CDR3 coding DNA: TGCGCCAGCCGGAGGGAGGGAGCCTCCCAAGAGACCCAGTACTTC.

This chain uses TRBV6-6 with TRBJ1-4; a weak D match, TRBD1 (6 bases). The length of the CDR3 is 14 residues. Germline values: CDR1 MNHNY, CDR2 SVGAGI (reference sequence). Trimming removed 7 bases from V and 3 bases from J, with 12 bases in between. In nucleotides, the CDR3 is TGTGCCAGCAATACAGGGAGGTCTAATGAAAAACTGTTTTTT. Its translation is CASNTGRSNEKLFF.

V and J are TRBV30 and TRBJ2-7, with D possibly matching TRBD1 (5 bases). The end of the DNA aligns better with TRBJ2-5, so the J call may be wrong. Germline-derived CDR1 and CDR2 are GTSNPN and SVGIG (reference sequence). CDR3 length equals 13 residues. This chain's CDR3 is CAWSPQVVETQYF. The CDR3, as DNA: TGTGCCTGGAGTCCACAGGTCGTGGAGACCCAGTACTTC.